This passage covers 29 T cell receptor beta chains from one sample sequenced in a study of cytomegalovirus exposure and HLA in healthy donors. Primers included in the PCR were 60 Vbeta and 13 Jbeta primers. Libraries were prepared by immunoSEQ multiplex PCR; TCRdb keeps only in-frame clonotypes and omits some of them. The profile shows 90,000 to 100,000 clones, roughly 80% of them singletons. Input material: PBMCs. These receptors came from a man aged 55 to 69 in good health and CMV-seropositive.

CDR3 in amino acids: CANTGGENYGYTF. CDR3 DNA: TGCGCCAATACAGGGGGTGAGAACTATGGCTACACCTTC. The rearrangement joins TRBV10-1 to TRBJ1-2; 8 bases map to TRBD1. Looked up from germline, CDR1 is WNHNN and CDR2 is SYGVQD (reference sequence). CDR3 length: 13 residues. V lost 10 bases to trimming and J lost 2 bases; unmatched junction nucleotides: 6.

In DNA form, the CDR3 reads TGTGCCAGTAGTATAGGTCTGCCGGGAAATGAAAATTCACCCCTCCACTTT. It translates to CASSIGLPGNENSPLHF. V is TRBV19 and J is TRBJ1-6; D gene unclear. V lost 1 base and J 7 bases, leaving 17 bases between the germline ends. Germline V gene lookup returns CDR1 LNHDA and CDR2 SQIVND (reference sequence). The CDR3 is made up of 17 amino acids.

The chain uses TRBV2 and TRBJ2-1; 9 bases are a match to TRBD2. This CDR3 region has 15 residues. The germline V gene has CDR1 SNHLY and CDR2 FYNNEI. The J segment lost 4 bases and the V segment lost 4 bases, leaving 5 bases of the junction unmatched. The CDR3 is CASSVSGGSYNEQFF. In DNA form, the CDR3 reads TGTGCCAGCAGTGTTAGCGGGGGTAGTTACAATGAGCAGTTCTTC. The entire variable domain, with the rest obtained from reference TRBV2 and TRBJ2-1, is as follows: EPEVTQTPSHQVTQMGQEVILRCVPISNHLYFYWYRQILGQKVEFLVSFYNNEISEKSEIFDDQFSVERPDGSNFTLKIRSTKLEDSAMYFCASSVSGGSYNEQFFGPGTRLTVL.

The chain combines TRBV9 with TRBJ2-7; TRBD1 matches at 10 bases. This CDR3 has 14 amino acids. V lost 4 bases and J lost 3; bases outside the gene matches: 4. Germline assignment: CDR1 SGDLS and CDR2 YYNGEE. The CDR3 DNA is TGTGCCAGCAGCCCATGGACAGGGGGCTACGAGCAGTACTTC. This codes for CASSPWTGGYEQYF.

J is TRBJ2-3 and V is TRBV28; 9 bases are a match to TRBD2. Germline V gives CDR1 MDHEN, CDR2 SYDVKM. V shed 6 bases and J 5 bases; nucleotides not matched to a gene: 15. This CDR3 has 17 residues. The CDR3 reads CASRPRGRRGGKDTQYF. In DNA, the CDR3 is TGTGCCAGCAGACCCCGGGGAAGGCGGGGGGGCAAAGATACGCAGTATTTT.

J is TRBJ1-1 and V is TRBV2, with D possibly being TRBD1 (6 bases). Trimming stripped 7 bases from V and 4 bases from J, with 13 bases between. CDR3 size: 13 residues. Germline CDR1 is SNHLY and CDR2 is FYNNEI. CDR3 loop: CASKPGTITEAFF. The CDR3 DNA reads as TGTGCCAGCAAGCCCGGGACAATCACTGAAGCTTTCTTT.

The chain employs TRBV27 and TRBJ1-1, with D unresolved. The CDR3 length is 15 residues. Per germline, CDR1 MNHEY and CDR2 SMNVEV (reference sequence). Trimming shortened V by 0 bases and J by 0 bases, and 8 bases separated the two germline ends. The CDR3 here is CASSLSGLMNTEAFF. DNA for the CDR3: TGTGCCAGCAGTTTATCGGGCCTCATGAACACTGAAGCTTTCTTT.

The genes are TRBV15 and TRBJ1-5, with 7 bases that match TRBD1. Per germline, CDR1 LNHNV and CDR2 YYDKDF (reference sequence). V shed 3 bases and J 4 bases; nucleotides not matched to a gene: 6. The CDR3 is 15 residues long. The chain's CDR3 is CATSSPGGNNQPQHF. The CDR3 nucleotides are TGTGCCACCAGCAGCCCAGGGGGTAATAATCAGCCCCAGCATTTT.

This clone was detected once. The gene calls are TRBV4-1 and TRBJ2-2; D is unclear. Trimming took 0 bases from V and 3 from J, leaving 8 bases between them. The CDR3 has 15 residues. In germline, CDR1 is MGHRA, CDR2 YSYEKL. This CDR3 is CASSQEPGYTGELFF. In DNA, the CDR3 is TGCGCCAGCAGCCAAGAACCAGGTTACACCGGGGAGCTGTTTTTT.

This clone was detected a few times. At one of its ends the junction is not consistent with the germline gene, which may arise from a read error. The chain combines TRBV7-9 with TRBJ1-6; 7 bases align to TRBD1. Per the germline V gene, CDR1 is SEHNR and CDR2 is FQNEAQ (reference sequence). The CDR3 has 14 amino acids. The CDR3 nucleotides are TGTTCCAGCAGCGCGGGACAGCATAATTCACCCCTCCACTTT. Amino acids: CSSSAGQHNSPLHF.

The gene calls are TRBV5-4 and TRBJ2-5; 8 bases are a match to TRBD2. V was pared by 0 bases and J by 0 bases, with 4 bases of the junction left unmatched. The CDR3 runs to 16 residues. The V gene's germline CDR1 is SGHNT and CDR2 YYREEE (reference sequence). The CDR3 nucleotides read TGTGCCAGCAGCTTGGTTGAGCGGGGGTACCAAGAGACCCAGTACTTC. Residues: CASSLVERGYQETQYF.

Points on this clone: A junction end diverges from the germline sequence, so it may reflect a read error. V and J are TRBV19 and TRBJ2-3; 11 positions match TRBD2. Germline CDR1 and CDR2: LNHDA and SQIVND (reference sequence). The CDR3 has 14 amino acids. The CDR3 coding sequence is TGTGCCAGCAGTAGCGGGGGGGCAACAGATACGCAGTATTTT. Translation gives CASSSGGATDTQYF.

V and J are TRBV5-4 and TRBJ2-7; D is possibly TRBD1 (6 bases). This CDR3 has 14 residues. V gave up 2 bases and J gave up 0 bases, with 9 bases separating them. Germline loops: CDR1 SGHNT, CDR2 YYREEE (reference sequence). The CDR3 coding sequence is TGTGCCAGCAGCTTTCGGGACAACTCCTACGAGCAGTACTTC. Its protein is CASSFRDNSYEQYF.

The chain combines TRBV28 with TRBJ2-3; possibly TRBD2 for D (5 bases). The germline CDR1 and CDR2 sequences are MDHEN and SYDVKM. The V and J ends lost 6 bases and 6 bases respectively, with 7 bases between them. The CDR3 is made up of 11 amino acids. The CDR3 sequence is CASSWRDTQYF. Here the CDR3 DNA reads TGTGCCAGCAGCTGGAGGGATACGCAGTATTTT.

The CDR3: CASSYAGGDLLNYGYTF. CDR3 nucleotide sequence: TGTGCCAGCAGTTATGCAGGGGGCGACCTTCTGAACTATGGCTACACCTTC. This rearrangement joins TRBV7-3 to TRBJ1-2, with 8 bases that match TRBD1. The CDR3 contains 17 residues. In germline, CDR1 is SGHTA, CDR2 FQGTGA. Trimming at V came to 6 bases and at J to 2 bases, leaving 14 bases not matched to a gene.

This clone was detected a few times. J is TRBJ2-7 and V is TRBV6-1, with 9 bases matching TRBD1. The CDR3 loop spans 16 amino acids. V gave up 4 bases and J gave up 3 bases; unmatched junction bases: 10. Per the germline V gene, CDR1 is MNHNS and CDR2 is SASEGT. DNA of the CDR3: TGTGCCAGCAGTGGCTTTACAGGGGGCCTCGGCTACGAGCAGTACTTC. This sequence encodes CASSGFTGGLGYEQYF.

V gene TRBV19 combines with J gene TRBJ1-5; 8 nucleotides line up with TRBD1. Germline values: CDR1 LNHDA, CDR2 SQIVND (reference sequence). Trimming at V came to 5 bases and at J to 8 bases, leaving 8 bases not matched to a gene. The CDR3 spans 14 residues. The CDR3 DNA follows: TGTGCCAGTAGTCCTCGGACAGGGAAAGAGCCCCAGCATTTT. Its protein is CASSPRTGKEPQHF.

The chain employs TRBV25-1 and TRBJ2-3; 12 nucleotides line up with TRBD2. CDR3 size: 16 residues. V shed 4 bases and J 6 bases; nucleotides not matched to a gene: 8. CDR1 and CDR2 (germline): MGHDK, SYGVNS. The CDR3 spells CASSVPSGGAMDTQYF. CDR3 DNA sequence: TGTGCCAGCAGTGTTCCTAGCGGGGGGGCAATGGATACGCAGTATTTT.

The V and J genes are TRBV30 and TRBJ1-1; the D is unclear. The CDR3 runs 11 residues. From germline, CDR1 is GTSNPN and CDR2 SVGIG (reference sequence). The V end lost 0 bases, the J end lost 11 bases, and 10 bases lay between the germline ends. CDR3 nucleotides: TGTGCCTGGAGTGTATCAGGTGGGGCTTTCTTT. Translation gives CAWSVSGGAFF.

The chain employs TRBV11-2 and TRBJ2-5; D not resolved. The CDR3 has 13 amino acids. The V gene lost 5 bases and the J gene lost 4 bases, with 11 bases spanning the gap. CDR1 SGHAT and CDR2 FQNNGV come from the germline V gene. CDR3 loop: CASSRAGRETQYF. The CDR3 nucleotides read TGTGCCAGCAGCCGAGCTGGGCGAGAGACCCAGTACTTC.

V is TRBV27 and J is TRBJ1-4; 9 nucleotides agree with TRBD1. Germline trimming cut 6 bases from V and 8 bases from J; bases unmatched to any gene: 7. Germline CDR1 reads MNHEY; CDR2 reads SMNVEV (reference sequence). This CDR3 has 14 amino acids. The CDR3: CASRPQGAREKLFF. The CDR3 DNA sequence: TGTGCCAGCAGGCCACAGGGGGCGCGGGAAAAACTGTTTTTT.

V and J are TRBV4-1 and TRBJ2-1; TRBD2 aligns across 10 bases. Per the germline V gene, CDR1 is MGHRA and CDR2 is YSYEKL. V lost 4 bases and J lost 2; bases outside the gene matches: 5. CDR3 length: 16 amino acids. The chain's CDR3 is CASSPTSGGAYNEQFF. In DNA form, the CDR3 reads TGCGCCAGCAGCCCTACCAGCGGGGGGGCCTACAATGAGCAGTTCTTC.

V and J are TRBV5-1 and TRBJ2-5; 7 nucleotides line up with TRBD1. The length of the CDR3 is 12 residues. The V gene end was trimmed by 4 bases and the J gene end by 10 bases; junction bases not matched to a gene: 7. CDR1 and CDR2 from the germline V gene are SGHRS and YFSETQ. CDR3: CASSRGQRDQYF. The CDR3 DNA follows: TGCGCCAGCAGCAGGGGACAGAGGGACCAGTACTTC.

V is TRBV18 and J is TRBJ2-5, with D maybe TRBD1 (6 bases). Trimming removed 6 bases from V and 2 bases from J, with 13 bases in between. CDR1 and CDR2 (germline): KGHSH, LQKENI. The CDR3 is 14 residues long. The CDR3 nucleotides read TGTGCCAGCTCGGTTCAGGGGCCTCAAGAGACCCAGTACTTC. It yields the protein CASSVQGPQETQYF.

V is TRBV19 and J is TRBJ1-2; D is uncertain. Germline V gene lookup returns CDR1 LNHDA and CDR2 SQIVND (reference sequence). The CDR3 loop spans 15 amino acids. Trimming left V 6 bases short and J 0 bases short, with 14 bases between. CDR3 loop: CASRRFLESNYGYTF. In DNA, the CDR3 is TGTGCCAGTAGGAGATTTTTGGAGTCTAACTATGGCTACACCTTC.

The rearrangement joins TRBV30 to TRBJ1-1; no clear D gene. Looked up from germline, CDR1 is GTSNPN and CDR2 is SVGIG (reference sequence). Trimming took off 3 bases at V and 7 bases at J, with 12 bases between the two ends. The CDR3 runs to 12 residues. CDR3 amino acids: CAWSRIGVEAFF. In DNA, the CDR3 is TGTGCCTGGAGCCGCATAGGAGTTGAAGCTTTCTTT.

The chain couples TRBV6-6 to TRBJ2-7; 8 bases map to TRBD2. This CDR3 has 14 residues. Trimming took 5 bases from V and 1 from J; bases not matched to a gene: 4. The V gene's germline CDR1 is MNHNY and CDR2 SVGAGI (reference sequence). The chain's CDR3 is CASSPSGGSYEQYF. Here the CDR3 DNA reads TGTGCCAGCAGTCCCTCGGGGGGGTCCTACGAGCAGTACTTC.

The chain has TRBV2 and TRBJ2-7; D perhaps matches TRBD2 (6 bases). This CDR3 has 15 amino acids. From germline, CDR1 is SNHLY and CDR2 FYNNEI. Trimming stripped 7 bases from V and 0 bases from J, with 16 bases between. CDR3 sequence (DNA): TGTGCCAGCATACCACTAGCCAAGAGCTCCTACGAGCAGTACTTC. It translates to CASIPLAKSSYEQYF.

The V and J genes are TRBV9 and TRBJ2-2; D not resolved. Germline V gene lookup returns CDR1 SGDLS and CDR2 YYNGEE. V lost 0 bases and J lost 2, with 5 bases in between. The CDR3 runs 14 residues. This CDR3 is CASSVGLNTGELFF. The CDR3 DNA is TGTGCCAGCAGCGTAGGTCTCAACACCGGGGAGCTGTTTTTT.